Included here is one T cell receptor (beta chain) sequence, with context. What it binds is unknown. There are 13 residues in the CDR3. The V end lost 4 bases, the J end lost 3 bases, and 7 bases lay between the germline ends. Germline loops: CDR1 WSHSY, CDR2 SAAADI. The data were taken from a study of cytomegalovirus exposure and HLA in healthy donors. Study-level findings and limits: Later genetic work tied a missense DCLRE1C variant to beta-chain V and J trimming. What a later analysis showed was that several of the most significant clusters appeared linked to common viral pathogens.

PCR amplification relied on 60 Vbeta primers (plus 13 Jbeta primers). The protocol was immunoSEQ multiplex PCR, while the TCRdb copy is restricted to in-frame clones and leaves out a portion. The table lists 150,000 to 200,000 clones, about 80% of them singletons. This sequence was found in a woman aged 40 to 50 in good health and CMV-seronegative. The genes are TRBV10-2 and TRBJ1-5; no firm D call. Sequences were obtained from PBMCs. The CDR3: CASSGGYNQPQHF. The CDR3 DNA sequence: TGCGCCAGCAGTGGAGGTTACAATCAGCCCCAGCATTTT.